A selection of T cell receptor beta chains follows, all from one sample in a study of cytotoxic CD8 clonotypes in ibrutinib-treated CLL. Repertoires were generated with immunoSEQ multiplex PCR, while TCRdb's copy carries only in-frame clones and drops some. The sample lists about 69,000 clones, more than 75% occurring once. This sample comprised PBMCs, obtained at disease progression, from a patient treated with ibrutinib. These receptors were taken from a human donor with chronic lymphocytic leukemia. The CDR3 runs from the conserved cysteine through the conserved F or W. Fields, in order: J gene, V gene, D gene, clone size, CDR3 DNA, CDR3 protein. The D gene is left open where the match is weak. The listing skips clone size in some rows; elsewhere it reads once, few, many or a size class.

j_call: TRBJ1-1; v_call: TRBV19; d_call: NA; clone_size: once; cdr3_nt: TGTGCCAGTAGCCTACAGGGAAGGGGGAACACTGAAGCTTTCTTT; cdr3_aa: CASSLQGRGNTEAFF
j_call: TRBJ2-7; v_call: TRBV18; d_call: NA; clone_size: NA; cdr3_nt: TGTGCCAGCTCACCACCGAGCGGAGGAGACGAGCAGTACTTC; cdr3_aa: CASSPPSGGDEQYF
j_call: TRBJ2-3; v_call: TRBV27; d_call: NA; clone_size: NA; cdr3_nt: TGTGCCAGCAGTTTATACGGTTGGGGAGATACGCAGTATTTT; cdr3_aa: CASSLYGWGDTQYF
j_call: TRBJ1-5; v_call: TRBV30; d_call: NA; clone_size: NA; cdr3_nt: TGTGCCTGGAGTCCCAAAAACCGGGTCTCTGGACGTCAGCCCCAGCATTTT; cdr3_aa: CAWSPKNRVSGRQPQHF
j_call: TRBJ2-5; v_call: TRBV7-2; d_call: NA; clone_size: NA; cdr3_nt: TGTGCCAGCAGCTTAGGAAGGGGCAGGGAGACCCAGTACTTC; cdr3_aa: CASSLGRGRETQYF
j_call: TRBJ2-7; v_call: TRBV25-1; d_call: NA; clone_size: NA; cdr3_nt: TGTGCCAGCAGTGAATCCAACCCCGGGAAAGGCTACGAGCAGTACTTC; cdr3_aa: CASSESNPGKGYEQYF
j_call: TRBJ1-1; v_call: TRBV19; d_call: NA; clone_size: NA; cdr3_nt: TGTGCCAGTAGCCCCTCCCGGGGTTTGAACACTGAAGCTTTCTTT; cdr3_aa: CASSPSRGLNTEAFF
j_call: TRBJ2-3; v_call: TRBV9; d_call: TRBD2; clone_size: NA; cdr3_nt: TGTGCCAGCAGCCTTAGCGGGAGTATGTCAGATACGCAGTATTTT; cdr3_aa: CASSLSGSMSDTQYF
j_call: TRBJ2-1; v_call: TRBV9; d_call: NA; clone_size: NA; cdr3_nt: TGTGCCAGCAGCGTAGGGCTCGGTAACTCCTACAATGAGCAGTTCTTC; cdr3_aa: CASSVGLGNSYNEQFF
j_call: TRBJ2-7; v_call: TRBV4-1; d_call: NA; clone_size: NA; cdr3_nt: TGCGCCAGCAGACCGTCAGGGGATGGTGGCTACGAGCAGTACTTC; cdr3_aa: CASRPSGDGGYEQYF
j_call: TRBJ2-2; v_call: TRBV4-1; d_call: TRBD2; clone_size: NA; cdr3_nt: TGCGCCAGCAGCCTCTGGGGAGGGGACACCGGGGAGCTGTTTTTT; cdr3_aa: CASSLWGGDTGELFF
j_call: TRBJ2-2; v_call: TRBV5-1; d_call: NA; clone_size: NA; cdr3_nt: TGCGCCAGCAGCCCAGTAGAGCGGAACACCGGGGAGCTGTTTTTT; cdr3_aa: CASSPVERNTGELFF
j_call: TRBJ2-3; v_call: TRBV30; d_call: NA; clone_size: NA; cdr3_nt: TGTGCCTGGCGAGCGCCCACAGATACGCAGTATTTT; cdr3_aa: CAWRAPTDTQYF
j_call: TRBJ1-2; v_call: TRBV29-1; d_call: TRBD1; clone_size: NA; cdr3_nt: TGCAGCGTTGAAAAAGCGACGCAGGGGGACTATGGCTACACCTTC; cdr3_aa: CSVEKATQGDYGYTF
j_call: TRBJ2-3; v_call: TRBV10-2; d_call: TRBD1; clone_size: NA; cdr3_nt: TGCGCCAGCACCTGGACAGGGACGCGCACAGATACGCAGTATTTT; cdr3_aa: CASTWTGTRTDTQYF
j_call: TRBJ2-6; v_call: TRBV5-4; d_call: NA; clone_size: NA; cdr3_nt: TGTGCCAGCAGGGGGGAGGCGACCCTGGGGGCCAACGTCCTGACTTTC; cdr3_aa: CASRGEATLGANVLTF
j_call: TRBJ2-7; v_call: TRBV30; d_call: NA; clone_size: NA; cdr3_nt: TGTGCCTGGAGTTCCCCCGGGCTAGCAATCTACGAGCAGTACTTC; cdr3_aa: CAWSSPGLAIYEQYF
j_call: TRBJ2-2; v_call: TRBV23-1; d_call: TRBD1; clone_size: NA; cdr3_nt: TGCGCCAGCAGTCAACCGGGACAGGGGGGAACCGGGGAGCTGTTTTTT; cdr3_aa: CASSQPGQGGTGELFF
j_call: TRBJ1-4; v_call: TRBV2; d_call: NA; clone_size: NA; cdr3_nt: TGTGCCAGCAGTGATATAGTTGGGGAAAAACTGTTTTTT; cdr3_aa: CASSDIVGEKLFF
j_call: TRBJ1-5; v_call: TRBV19; d_call: TRBD1; clone_size: NA; cdr3_nt: TGTGCCAGTAGCTTAAAGGGGACAGGGGTAAATCAGCCCCAGCATTTT; cdr3_aa: CASSLKGTGVNQPQHF
j_call: TRBJ1-2; v_call: TRBV5-1; d_call: NA; clone_size: NA; cdr3_nt: TGCGCCAGCAGCCTCGACAGGTTTAACTATGGCTACACCTTC; cdr3_aa: CASSLDRFNYGYTF
j_call: TRBJ1-5; v_call: TRBV2; d_call: NA; clone_size: NA; cdr3_nt: TGTGCCAGCAGTGAACAGGTTGCTGGACAGCCCCAGCATTTT; cdr3_aa: CASSEQVAGQPQHF
j_call: TRBJ2-1; v_call: TRBV7-9; d_call: NA; clone_size: NA; cdr3_nt: TGTGCCAGCAGCTTCAGTTCCGCCTACAATGAGCAGTTCTTC; cdr3_aa: CASSFSSAYNEQFF
j_call: TRBJ2-3; v_call: TRBV25-1; d_call: NA; clone_size: NA; cdr3_nt: TGTGCCAGCAGTGAATCTCGATACACAGATACGCAGTATTTT; cdr3_aa: CASSESRYTDTQYF
j_call: TRBJ1-1; v_call: TRBV4-1; d_call: NA; clone_size: NA; cdr3_nt: TGCGCCAGCAGCCAAGGGAGGGGATCCTTTGAAGCTTTCTTT; cdr3_aa: CASSQGRGSFEAFF
j_call: TRBJ1-5; v_call: TRBV2; d_call: NA; clone_size: NA; cdr3_nt: TGTGCCAGCAGTGAAGTCATATTGGCGCCCCAGCATTTT; cdr3_aa: CASSEVILAPQHF
j_call: TRBJ2-5; v_call: TRBV30; d_call: NA; clone_size: NA; cdr3_nt: TGTGCCTGGGCTAGGGAGACCCAGTACTTC; cdr3_aa: CAWARETQYF
j_call: TRBJ1-2; v_call: TRBV5-1; d_call: TRBD1; clone_size: NA; cdr3_nt: TGCGCCAGCAGCTTGGGGGACAGGGAGTTGGTACGCTACACCTTC; cdr3_aa: CASSLGDRELVRYTF
j_call: TRBJ1-6; v_call: TRBV5-1; d_call: NA; clone_size: NA; cdr3_nt: TGCGCCAGCAGCCATCTCAGTGTCGGGAGAAATTCACCCCTCCACTTT; cdr3_aa: CASSHLSVGRNSPLHF
j_call: TRBJ1-1; v_call: TRBV28; d_call: NA; clone_size: NA; cdr3_nt: TGTGCCAGCAGTCCCCCCTCCCTGGGCAGGGATGCCGCTTTCTTT; cdr3_aa: CASSPPSLGRDAAFF
j_call: TRBJ2-6; v_call: TRBV5-1; d_call: NA; clone_size: once; cdr3_nt: TGCGCCAGCAGCCCTGGACACTCTGGGGCCAACGTCCTGACTTTC; cdr3_aa: CASSPGHSGANVLTF
j_call: TRBJ1-5; v_call: TRBV19; d_call: NA; clone_size: medium-sized; cdr3_nt: TGTGCCAGTAGTAGTTCAAGACAGCAGCCCCAGCATTTT; cdr3_aa: CASSSSRQQPQHF
j_call: TRBJ2-2; v_call: TRBV7-3; d_call: NA; clone_size: NA; cdr3_nt: TGTGCCAGCAGCACAGGCACCCCCGGGGAGCTGTTTTTT; cdr3_aa: CASSTGTPGELFF
j_call: TRBJ2-7; v_call: TRBV10-2; d_call: TRBD2; clone_size: NA; cdr3_nt: TGCGCCAGCAGTGGGACTAGCGGGAGTTACGAGCAGTACTTC; cdr3_aa: CASSGTSGSYEQYF
j_call: TRBJ1-2; v_call: TRBV6-5; d_call: TRBD1; clone_size: NA; cdr3_nt: TGTGCCAGCAGTTATCTCCCTATGACAGGGGACTATGGCTACACCTTC; cdr3_aa: CASSYLPMTGDYGYTF
j_call: TRBJ2-3; v_call: TRBV5-1; d_call: TRBD2; clone_size: NA; cdr3_nt: TGCGCCAGCAACCGCGAGGGACTAGCGGGGCCAGATACGCAGTATTTT; cdr3_aa: CASNREGLAGPDTQYF
j_call: TRBJ1-1; v_call: TRBV7-9; d_call: NA; clone_size: NA; cdr3_nt: TGTGCCAGCAGCAACCGGGACACCTACACTGAAGCTTTCTTT; cdr3_aa: CASSNRDTYTEAFF
j_call: TRBJ1-2; v_call: TRBV28; d_call: NA; clone_size: NA; cdr3_nt: TGTGCCAGCAGTCTGGGGTTTTCTGGCTACACCTTC; cdr3_aa: CASSLGFSGYTF
j_call: TRBJ2-1; v_call: TRBV5-1; d_call: TRBD2; clone_size: NA; cdr3_nt: TGCGCCAGCAGCTCGGGACTAGCGGGGGTAAATGAGCAGTTCTTC; cdr3_aa: CASSSGLAGVNEQFF
j_call: TRBJ2-7; v_call: TRBV5-1; d_call: NA; clone_size: NA; cdr3_nt: TGCGCCAGCAGCTTGCTCAGTACCTACGAGCAGTACTTC; cdr3_aa: CASSLLSTYEQYF
j_call: TRBJ2-4; v_call: TRBV5-1; d_call: NA; clone_size: NA; cdr3_nt: TGCGCCAGCAGCTTGGGAGGGCCTCCGGACATTCAGTACTTC; cdr3_aa: CASSLGGPPDIQYF
j_call: TRBJ2-7; v_call: TRBV6-5; d_call: NA; clone_size: NA; cdr3_nt: TGTGCCAGCAGTTACTCTTGGGGGTTTACCTACGAGCAGTACTTC; cdr3_aa: CASSYSWGFTYEQYF
j_call: TRBJ2-7; v_call: TRBV5-1; d_call: NA; clone_size: NA; cdr3_nt: TGCGCCAGCAGCCTAGACCAGAGCTCCTACGAGCAGTACTTC; cdr3_aa: CASSLDQSSYEQYF
j_call: TRBJ2-7; v_call: TRBV5-1; d_call: TRBD1; clone_size: NA; cdr3_nt: TGCGCCAGCAGCATGGGGGGACAGGGGCCCTCCTACGAGCAGTACTTC; cdr3_aa: CASSMGGQGPSYEQYF
j_call: TRBJ2-2; v_call: TRBV5-1; d_call: NA; clone_size: once; cdr3_nt: TGCGCCAGCAGCTTGGTGGCGGATGTCGGGGAGCTGTTTTTT; cdr3_aa: CASSLVADVGELFF
j_call: TRBJ2-2; v_call: TRBV15; d_call: NA; clone_size: NA; cdr3_nt: TGTGCCACCAGCAGAGCCACCCCCGGGGAGCTGTTTTTT; cdr3_aa: CATSRATPGELFF
j_call: TRBJ2-1; v_call: TRBV11-2; d_call: NA; clone_size: many; cdr3_nt: TGTGCCAGCAGCGCGTACTCCGCCAATGAGCAGTTCTTC; cdr3_aa: CASSAYSANEQFF
j_call: TRBJ1-5; v_call: TRBV5-1; d_call: NA; clone_size: once; cdr3_nt: TGCGCCAGCAGCTACCTGGGGATAGGTCAGCCCCAGCATTTT; cdr3_aa: CASSYLGIGQPQHF
j_call: TRBJ2-1; v_call: TRBV10-3; d_call: NA; clone_size: NA; cdr3_nt: TGTGCCACCCAGGACCGGGAGTCAAGGGAGCAGTTCTTC; cdr3_aa: CATQDRESREQFF
j_call: TRBJ2-3; v_call: TRBV5-1; d_call: TRBD2; clone_size: NA; cdr3_nt: TGCGCCAGCAGCTCCGGGACTAGCGGGGCTTTATCCACAGATACGCAGTATTTT; cdr3_aa: CASSSGTSGALSTDTQYF